This T cell receptor (beta chain) was sequenced in a study of cytomegalovirus exposure and HLA in healthy donors. Study-wide context: Among around 400 genotyped donors, around 82% fell in the Caucasian-associated ancestry cluster.

Primers for the PCR totalled 60 Vbeta and 13 Jbeta. Clones were sequenced by immunoSEQ multiplex PCR, and TCRdb holds only the in-frame ones, with some missing. Here the sample spans about 80,000 clones, around 62% being singletons. The CDR3 totals 15 residues. Germline-derived CDR1 and CDR2 are SGHRS and YFSETQ. With V trimmed by 4 bases and J by 3 bases, 9 bases remained unmatched. What was sequenced was PBMCs. The chain uses TRBV5-1 and TRBJ2-5; 7 bases match TRBD2. The sequence was obtained from a male donor in good health and CMV-seropositive. CDR3 bases: TGCGCCAGCAGCCTGGGGGGAGGGCTCGAAGAGACCCAGTACTTC. Amino acids: CASSLGGGLEETQYF.